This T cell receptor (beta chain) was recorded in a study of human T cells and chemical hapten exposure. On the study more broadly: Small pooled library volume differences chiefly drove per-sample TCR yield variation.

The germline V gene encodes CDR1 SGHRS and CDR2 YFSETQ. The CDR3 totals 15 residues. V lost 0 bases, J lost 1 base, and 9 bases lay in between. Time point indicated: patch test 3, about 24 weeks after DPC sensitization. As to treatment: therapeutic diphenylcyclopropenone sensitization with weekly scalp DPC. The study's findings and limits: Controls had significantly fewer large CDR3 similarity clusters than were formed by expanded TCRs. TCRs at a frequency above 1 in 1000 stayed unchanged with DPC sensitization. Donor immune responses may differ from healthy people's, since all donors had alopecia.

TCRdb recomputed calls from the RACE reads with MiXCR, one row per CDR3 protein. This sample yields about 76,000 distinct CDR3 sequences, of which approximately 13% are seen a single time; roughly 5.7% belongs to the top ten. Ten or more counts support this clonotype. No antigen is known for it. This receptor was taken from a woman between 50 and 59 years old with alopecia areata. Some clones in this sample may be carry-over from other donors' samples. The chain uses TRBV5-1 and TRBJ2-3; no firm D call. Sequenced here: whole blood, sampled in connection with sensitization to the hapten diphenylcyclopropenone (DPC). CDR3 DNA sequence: TGCGCCAGCAGCTTGGCTAGGTGGGGCACAGATACGCAGTATTTT. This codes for CASSLARWGTDTQYF.